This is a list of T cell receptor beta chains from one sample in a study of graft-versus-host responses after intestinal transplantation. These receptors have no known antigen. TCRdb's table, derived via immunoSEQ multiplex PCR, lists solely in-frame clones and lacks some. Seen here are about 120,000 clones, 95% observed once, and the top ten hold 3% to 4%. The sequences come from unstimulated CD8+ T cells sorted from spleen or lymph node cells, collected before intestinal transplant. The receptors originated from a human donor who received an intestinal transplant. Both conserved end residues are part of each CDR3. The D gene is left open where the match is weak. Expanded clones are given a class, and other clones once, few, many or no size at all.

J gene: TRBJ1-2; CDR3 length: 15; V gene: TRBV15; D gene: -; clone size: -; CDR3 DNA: TGTGCCACCAGCAGAGCGGGGGGGCCAGGGACCGGCTACACCTTC; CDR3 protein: CATSRAGGPGTGYTF
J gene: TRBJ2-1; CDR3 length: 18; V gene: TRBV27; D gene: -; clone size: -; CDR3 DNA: TGTGCCAGCGAGACCTCCAGGGGAGGCGCGGGAGTCGACAATGAGCAGTTCTTC; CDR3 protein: CASETSRGGAGVDNEQFF
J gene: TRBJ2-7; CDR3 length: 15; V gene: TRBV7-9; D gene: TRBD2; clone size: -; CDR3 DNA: TGTGCCAGCAGCTTCACGACTAGCGGGAGTTACGAGCAGTACTTC; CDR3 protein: CASSFTTSGSYEQYF
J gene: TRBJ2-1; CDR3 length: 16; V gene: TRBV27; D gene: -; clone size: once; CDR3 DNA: TGTGCCAGCAGTCCCCCCATCACCGGCTCCTACAATGAGCAGTTCTTC; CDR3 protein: CASSPPITGSYNEQFF
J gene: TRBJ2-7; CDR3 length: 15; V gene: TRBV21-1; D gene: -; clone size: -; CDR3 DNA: TGTGCCAGCAGCAACCAGCGGGAGCGCTCCTACGAGCAGTACTTC; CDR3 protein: CASSNQRERSYEQYF
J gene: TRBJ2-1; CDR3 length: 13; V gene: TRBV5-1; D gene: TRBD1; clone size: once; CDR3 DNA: TGCGCCAGCATGGGACAGGACTACAATGAGCAGTTCTTC; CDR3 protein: CASMGQDYNEQFF
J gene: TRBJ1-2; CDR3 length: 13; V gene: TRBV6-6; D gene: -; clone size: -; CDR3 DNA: TGTGCCAGCAGTTACTCGCTCAACTATGGCTACACCTTC; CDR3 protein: CASSYSLNYGYTF
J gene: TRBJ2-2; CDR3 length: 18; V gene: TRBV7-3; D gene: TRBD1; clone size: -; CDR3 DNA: TGTGCCAGCAGCTTAAGGGGACAGGACGGTTGGGTTGGCAGGGAGCTGTTTTTT; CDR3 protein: CASSLRGQDGWVGRELFF
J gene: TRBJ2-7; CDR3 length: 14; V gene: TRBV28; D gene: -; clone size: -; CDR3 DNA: TGTGCCAGCAGTCCGCAGGTGGGGTCCTACGAGCAGTACTTC; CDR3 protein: CASSPQVGSYEQYF
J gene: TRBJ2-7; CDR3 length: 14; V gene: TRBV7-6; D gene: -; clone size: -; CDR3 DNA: TGTGCCAGCAGCTTGGGGTCCCCCTCCTACGAGCAGTACTTC; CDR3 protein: CASSLGSPSYEQYF
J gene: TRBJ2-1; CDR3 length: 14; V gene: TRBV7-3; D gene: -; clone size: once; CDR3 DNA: TGTGCCAGCAGCTTAACGGGCGGAGACAATGAGCAGTTCTTC; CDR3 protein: CASSLTGGDNEQFF
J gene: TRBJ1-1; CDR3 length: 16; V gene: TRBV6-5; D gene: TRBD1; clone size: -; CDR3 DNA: TGTGCCAGCAGTTACCCCGATGGACAGGGGGCACCTGAAGCTTTCTTT; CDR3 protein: CASSYPDGQGAPEAFF
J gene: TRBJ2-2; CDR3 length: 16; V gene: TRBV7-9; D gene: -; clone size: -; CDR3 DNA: TGTGCCAGCAACCCGTTCCAGGGACCCGACACCGGGGAGCTGTTTTTT; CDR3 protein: CASNPFQGPDTGELFF
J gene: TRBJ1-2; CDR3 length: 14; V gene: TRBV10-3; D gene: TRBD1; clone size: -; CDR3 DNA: TGTGCCATCAGGGTGGGGACAGGGCCCTATGGCTACACCTTC; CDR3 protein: CAIRVGTGPYGYTF
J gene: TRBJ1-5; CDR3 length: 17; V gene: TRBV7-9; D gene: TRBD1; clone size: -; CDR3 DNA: TGTGCCAGCAGCAGCGGACAGGGGTTCGGTAGCAATCAGCCCCAGCATTTT; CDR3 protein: CASSSGQGFGSNQPQHF
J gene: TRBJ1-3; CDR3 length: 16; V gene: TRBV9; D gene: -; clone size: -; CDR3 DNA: TGTGCCAGCAGCTCGGACCCGGCTAGGGACGGAAACACCATATATTTT; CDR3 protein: CASSSDPARDGNTIYF
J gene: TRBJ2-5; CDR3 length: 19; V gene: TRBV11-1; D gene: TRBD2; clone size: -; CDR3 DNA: TGTGCCAGCAGCCTGGTGAGTCCTGGAGGACTAGCGGGAGTTGAGACCCAGTACTTC; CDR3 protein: CASSLVSPGGLAGVETQYF
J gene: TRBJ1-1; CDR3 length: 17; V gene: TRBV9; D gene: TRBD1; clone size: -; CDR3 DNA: TGTGCCAGCAGCTCGAATTCCAGGGGGCGCGGGAACACTGAAGCTTTCTTT; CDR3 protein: CASSSNSRGRGNTEAFF
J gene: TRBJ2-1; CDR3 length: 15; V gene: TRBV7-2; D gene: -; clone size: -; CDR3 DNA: TGTGCCAGCAGCTTTTCTCCGGGAGCTGGCAATGAGCAGTTCTTC; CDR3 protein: CASSFSPGAGNEQFF